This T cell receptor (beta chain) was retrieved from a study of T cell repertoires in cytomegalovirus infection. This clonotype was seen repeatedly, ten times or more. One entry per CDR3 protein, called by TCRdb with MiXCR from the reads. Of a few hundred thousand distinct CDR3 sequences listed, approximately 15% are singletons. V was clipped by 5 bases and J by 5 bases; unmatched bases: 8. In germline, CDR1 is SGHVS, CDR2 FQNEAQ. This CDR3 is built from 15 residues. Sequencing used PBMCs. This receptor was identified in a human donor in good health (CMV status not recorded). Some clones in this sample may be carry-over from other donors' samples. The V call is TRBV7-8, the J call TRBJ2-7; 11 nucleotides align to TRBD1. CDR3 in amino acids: CASSLRDRGINEQYF. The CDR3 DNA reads TGTGCCAGCAGCCTCCGGGACAGGGGGATAAACGAGCAGTACTTC.